What follows is one TCR beta chain and its context. Its target antigen remains unknown. Nothing much larger sits one base from this clone, and base qualities are not available. The immunoSEQ Assay, a bias-controlled multiplex PCR, was used to amplify TCRbeta CDR3 regions from genomic DNA. In the authors' own workflow: The number of nucleated cells in each sample was estimated by amplification of reference gene primers within the assay. To quantify the absolute abundance of each unique TCRbeta CDR3 rearrangement, sequence reads were collapsed and filtered. For each sample, productive Simpson clonality was calculated by taking the square root of Simpson's diversity index across productive rearrangements. TCRdb holds this immuneACCESS table with in-frame rearrangements only. Some clones are missing; in checked studies, unresolved V genes explain under half, and the rest has no known cause. The D gene and trimming were derived from the DNA, and the V and J assignments and clone size from that table. The sample data list 30,000 or so clones, and roughly 83% of these were observed just once. Together, the top ten hold about 9.8% of the sample.

The CDR3 measures 14 amino acids from cysteine to phenylalanine. Only the CDR3 part of the read is kept: 42 bases, read in frame from the first base. For CDR1 and CDR2, the germline V gene lists SGHTA and FQGNSA. Relative to germline, V is missing 5 bases and J is missing 6 bases, with 8 bases of the junction outside any gene match. This specimen comes from a study of blood T cell repertoires in COVID-19 (dated by TCRdb to the early 2020s). General notes on the study: Collaborator samples came from the United States, Italy and Spain and covered acute and convalescent phases of COVID-19. The repertoires were released in a freely available public database intended as a resource for research on the immune response to SARS-CoV-2. A de-identified subject ID, COVID-19 status, age in years and sex were almost always included in the sample metadata. The material from the prospective study consisted of cDNA or gDNA derived from T cells, B-cell-depleted T cells, or PBMCs. Where HLA class I and class II types were available, the types were taken from metadata supplied by the sample provider, not from assay-based typing. Deeply sampled blood TCRbeta repertoires from subjects exposed to, actively infected with, or recovered from COVID-19 were included in the dataset. The samples were drawn from the first 160 participants of the ongoing ImmuneRACE study and from over 950 subjects provided by 6 global collaborators. What the study reported, not specific to this receptor: The amount of clinical and demographic metadata varied by source and participant and was provided uncurated.

Each collaborating institution followed its own protocols to collect whole blood in K2EDTA tubes. For TCRbeta analysis, collaborators shipped samples in one of three forms: frozen whole blood, isolated PBMCs, or DNA extracted from either of those sample types. Sequencing input: peripheral blood. The chain was built from TRBV7-2 and TRBJ1-2, and 8 junctional nucleotides match TRBD1. This clonotype originated in a man aged 80 or over with active COVID-19. In nucleotides, the sequence is TGTGCCAGCAGCCCACGACAGGGGCGGGATGGCTACACCTTC. Its coded protein is CASSPRQGRDGYTF.